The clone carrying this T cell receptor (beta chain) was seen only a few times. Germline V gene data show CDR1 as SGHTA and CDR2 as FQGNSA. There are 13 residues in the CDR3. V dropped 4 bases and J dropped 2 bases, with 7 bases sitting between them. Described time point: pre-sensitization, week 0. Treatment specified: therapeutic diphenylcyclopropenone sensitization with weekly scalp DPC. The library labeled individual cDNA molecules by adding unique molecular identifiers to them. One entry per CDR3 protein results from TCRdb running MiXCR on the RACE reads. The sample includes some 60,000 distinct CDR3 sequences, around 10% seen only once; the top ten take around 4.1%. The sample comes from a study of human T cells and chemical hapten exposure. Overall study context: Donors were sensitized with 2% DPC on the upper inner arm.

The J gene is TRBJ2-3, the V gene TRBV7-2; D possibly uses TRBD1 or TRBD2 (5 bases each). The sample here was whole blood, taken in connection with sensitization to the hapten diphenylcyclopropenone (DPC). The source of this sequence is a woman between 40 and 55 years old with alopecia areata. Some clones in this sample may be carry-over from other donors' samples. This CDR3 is CASSWDHTDTQYF. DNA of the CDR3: TGTGCCAGCAGCTGGGACCACACAGATACGCAGTATTTT.